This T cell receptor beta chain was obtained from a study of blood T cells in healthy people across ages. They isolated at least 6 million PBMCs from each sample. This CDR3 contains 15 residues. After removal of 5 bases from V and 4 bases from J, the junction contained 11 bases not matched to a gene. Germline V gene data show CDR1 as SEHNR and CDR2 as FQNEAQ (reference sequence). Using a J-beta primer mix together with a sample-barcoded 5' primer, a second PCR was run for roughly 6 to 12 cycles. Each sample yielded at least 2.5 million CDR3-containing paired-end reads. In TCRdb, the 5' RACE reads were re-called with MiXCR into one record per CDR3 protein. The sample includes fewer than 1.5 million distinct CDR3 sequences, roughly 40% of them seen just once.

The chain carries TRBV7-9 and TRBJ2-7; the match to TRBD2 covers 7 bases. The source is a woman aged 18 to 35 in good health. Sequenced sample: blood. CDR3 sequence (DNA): TGTGCCAGCAGCCTCACCGGGACTACCACTTACGAGCAGTACTTC. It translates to CASSLTGTTTYEQYF.